The rows below give T cell receptor beta chains drawn from one sample of a study of T-cell memory formation after mild COVID-19. TCRdb recomputed calls from the 5' RACE reads with MiXCR, one row per CDR3 protein. Of some 150,000 distinct CDR3 sequences in the sample, 20% to 25% were seen once. Sequences were obtained from PBMCs or a T cell subset sorted from them (not recorded which). The receptors were sampled from an adult woman who had mild COVID-19 (a few samples of this study predate the infection). Cell type and time point are not known. Each CDR3 is given with its conserved first and last residue. A D gene is named only where the DNA matches it firmly. For some rows the clone size is stated as once, few or many, or as a class when expanded; others skip it.

clone_size	d_call	v_call	j_call	cdr3_aa	cdr3_nt
.	.	TRBV6-5	TRBJ2-3	CASSLTNPADTQYF	TGTGCCAGCAGCCTTACTAACCCGGCAGATACGCAGTATTTT
once	.	TRBV20-1	TRBJ2-7	CSAQEVGEQYF	TGCAGTGCCCAGGAGGTTGGCGAGCAGTACTTC
few	TRBD2	TRBV6-5	TRBJ2-7	CASSSTGTSVSYEQYF	TGTGCCAGCAGTTCTACGGGGACTAGCGTTTCCTACGAGCAGTACTTC
.	TRBD2	TRBV4-2	TRBJ2-1	CASSQDASGRPYNEQFF	TGTGCCAGCAGCCAAGACGCTAGCGGGAGACCATACAATGAGCAGTTCTTC
few	TRBD1	TRBV4-3	TRBJ1-1	CASSLNRGTEAFF	TGCGCCAGCAGCCTTAACAGGGGAACTGAAGCTTTCTTT
.	.	TRBV6-6	TRBJ1-1	CASSYEGYDTEAFF	TGTGCCAGCAGTTATGAGGGCTATGACACTGAAGCTTTCTTT
.	TRBD1	TRBV20-1	TRBJ1-1	CSARERDRLNTEAFF	TGCAGTGCTAGAGAACGGGACAGATTGAACACTGAAGCTTTCTTT
few	TRBD1	TRBV20-1	TRBJ1-2	CSVPGQGFGYTF	TGCAGTGTTCCGGGACAGGGCTTTGGCTACACCTTC
.	TRBD1	TRBV5-1	TRBJ2-3	CASSLDLTGAVDVTDTQYF	TGCGCCAGCAGCTTGGATCTGACAGGGGCAGTGGATGTCACAGATACGCAGTATTTT
few	TRBD2	TRBV7-9	TRBJ2-3	CASSPSGRATDTQYF	TGTGCCAGCAGTCCTAGCGGGAGGGCCACAGATACGCAGTATTTT
few	.	TRBV5-1	TRBJ2-7	CASSSQRDNHEQYF	TGCGCCAGCAGCTCCCAGCGGGACAACCACGAGCAGTACTTC
.	.	TRBV9	TRBJ2-7	CASSVDGTWGSYEQYF	TGTGCCAGCAGCGTAGATGGGACCTGGGGGTCCTACGAGCAGTACTTC
few	.	TRBV29-1	TRBJ1-3	CSVWTASGNTIYF	TGCAGCGTTTGGACAGCCTCTGGAAACACCATATATTTT
.	TRBD2	TRBV12-3/TRBV12-4	TRBJ2-7	CASSGARAGGPSYEQYF	TGTGCCAGCAGTGGGGCGCGAGCGGGAGGGCCGTCCTACGAGCAGTACTTC
few	TRBD2	TRBV7-6	TRBJ2-1	CASSLALAGFNEQFF	TGTGCCAGCAGCTTAGCGCTAGCGGGCTTTAATGAGCAGTTCTTC
few	.	TRBV29-1	TRBJ1-5	CSVEEEGVAQHF	TGCAGCGTTGAAGAGGAGGGTGTAGCCCAGCATTTT
.	.	TRBV4-3	TRBJ1-4	CASSQDQGVGEKLFF	TGCGCCAGCAGCCAAGATCAAGGGGTAGGCGAAAAACTGTTTTTT
once	.	TRBV13	TRBJ1-6	CASSLGRRNNSPLHF	TGTGCCAGCAGCTTAGGCCGCAGGAATAATTCACCCCTCCACTTT
many	.	TRBV7-8	TRBJ2-7	CASSLAEGHIYEQYF	TGTGCCAGCAGCTTAGCGGAGGGACACATATACGAGCAGTACTTC
.	.	TRBV5-1	TRBJ1-1	CASSWDDTEAFF	TGCGCCAGCAGCTGGGATGACACTGAAGCTTTCTTT
few	TRBD2	TRBV12-3/TRBV12-4	TRBJ2-7	CASSFEVRRAGGSHEQYF	TGTGCCAGCAGTTTCGAAGTGCGTCGAGCGGGGGGCTCCCACGAGCAGTACTTC
few	.	TRBV12-3/TRBV12-4	TRBJ2-1	CASSIIGLGNEQFF	TGTGCCAGCAGTATCATCGGTTTAGGGAATGAGCAGTTCTTC
few	.	TRBV4-1	TRBJ2-7	CASSHDRNSPYEQYF	TGCGCCAGCAGCCACGATAGGAACAGCCCCTACGAGCAGTACTTC
.	TRBD1	TRBV12-3/TRBV12-4	TRBJ1-2	CASSPSDREDYTF	TGTGCCAGCAGTCCCTCGGACAGGGAGGACTACACCTTC
.	.	TRBV7-8	TRBJ1-3	CASSLTSGDSGNTIYF	TGTGCCAGCAGCTTAACATCCGGGGACTCTGGAAACACCATATATTTT
.	.	TRBV2	TRBJ2-3	CASSDPFTDTQYF	TGTGCCAGCAGTGACCCTTTCACAGATACGCAGTATTTT
.	.	TRBV13	TRBJ1-2	CATTAPGGYGYTF	TGTGCCACCACGGCCCCGGGAGGCTATGGCTACACCTTC
.	TRBD1	TRBV20-1	TRBJ2-6	CSARWDRGGSGANVLTF	TGCAGTGCTAGATGGGACAGGGGGGGCTCTGGGGCCAACGTCCTGACTTTC
.	TRBD2	TRBV7-2	TRBJ2-7	CASSPFFQGGVYEQYF	TGTGCCAGCAGCCCCTTTTTTCAGGGAGGGGTATACGAGCAGTACTTC
.	.	TRBV4-3	TRBJ1-2	CASSQGRSIEGSDYGYTF	TGCGCCAGCAGCCAAGGAAGGTCGATTGAGGGGTCAGACTATGGCTACACCTTC
few	TRBD1	TRBV7-9	TRBJ2-3	CAIAGGPTDTQYF	TGTGCCATCGCAGGGGGCCCGACAGATACGCAGTATTTT
.	TRBD2	TRBV9	TRBJ2-1	CASSTSGTTGNEQFF	TGTGCCAGCAGCACGTCCGGGACTACGGGGAATGAGCAGTTCTTC
.	TRBD1	TRBV5-4	TRBJ1-2	CASSADRGSSYGYTF	TGTGCCAGCAGCGCGGACAGGGGTTCTTCCTATGGCTACACCTTC
.	.	TRBV4-2	TRBJ1-1	CASSQVIGTTEAFF	TGTGCCAGCAGCCAAGTAATAGGGACCACTGAAGCTTTCTTT
few	.	TRBV5-1	TRBJ2-2	CASSFPGRGENTGELFF	TGCGCCAGCAGCTTCCCTGGCAGGGGCGAGAACACCGGGGAGCTGTTTTTT
.	TRBD1	TRBV9	TRBJ2-3	CASSVGEGGSTDTQYF	TGTGCCAGCAGCGTAGGTGAAGGGGGCTCCACAGATACGCAGTATTTT
few	TRBD1	TRBV18	TRBJ2-7	CASSHRQGPTSYEQYF	TGTGCCAGCTCACACCGACAGGGTCCCACTTCTTACGAGCAGTACTTC
.	.	TRBV5-1	TRBJ2-5	CASSHEGGPGETQYF	TGCGCCAGCAGCCACGAAGGTGGTCCTGGAGAGACCCAGTACTTC
.	TRBD1	TRBV27	TRBJ2-1	CASSSRGNNEQFF	TGTGCCAGCAGTTCCAGGGGGAACAATGAGCAGTTCTTC
.	.	TRBV20-1	TRBJ2-4	CSATEGFGAKNIQYF	TGCAGTGCTACTGAGGGGTTCGGGGCCAAAAACATTCAGTACTTC
few	TRBD1	TRBV27	TRBJ1-2	CASSSDRVTTHYGYTF	TGTGCCAGCAGTTCGGACAGGGTTACGACTCACTATGGCTACACCTTC
few	TRBD2	TRBV3-1	TRBJ2-3	CASSQDFGLAGTDTQYF	TGTGCCAGCAGCCAAGATTTCGGACTAGCGGGCACAGATACGCAGTATTTT
.	.	TRBV5-1	TRBJ2-4	CASSLSENIQYF	TGCGCCAGCAGCTTGAGTGAAAACATTCAGTACTTC
few	.	TRBV4-3	TRBJ2-2	CASSQGTVAGELFF	TGCGCCAGCAGCCAAGGCACGGTTGCCGGGGAGCTGTTTTTT
.	TRBD2	TRBV27	TRBJ2-7	CASSWGLGGEQYF	TGTGCCAGCAGTTGGGGGTTGGGAGGGGAGCAGTACTTC
.	.	TRBV30	TRBJ2-5	CAWRYFAGEETQYF	TGTGCCTGGAGGTATTTTGCCGGAGAAGAGACCCAGTACTTC
.	TRBD1	TRBV5-1	TRBJ2-1	CASSQYRQGANEQFF	TGCGCCAGCAGCCAATACAGACAGGGGGCGAATGAGCAGTTCTTC
.	.	TRBV12-3/TRBV12-4	TRBJ1-2	CASSLSSEDYGYTF	TGTGCCAGCAGTCTCTCGTCGGAGGACTATGGCTACACCTTC
.	.	TRBV24-1	TRBJ1-2	CATSKAGANYGYTF	TGTGCCACCAGTAAGGCCGGGGCTAACTATGGCTACACCTTC
.	TRBD1	TRBV9	TRBJ2-2	CASSVPGQGASGELFF	TGTGCCAGCAGCGTCCCGGGACAGGGGGCTTCCGGGGAGCTGTTTTTT
.	.	TRBV27	TRBJ2-1	CASSFSRGPNEQFF	TGTGCCAGCAGTTTCTCTCGGGGGCCCAATGAGCAGTTCTTC